Detailed here is one TCR beta chain. Only in-frame clones appear in the TCRdb table, and some are missing; sequencing was by immunoSEQ multiplex PCR. This sample has some 460,000 clones, with approximately 90% found just once. The sample comes from a study of blood T cell repertoires in COVID-19. Between the trimmed V and J ends, which lost 4 bases and 1 base, there was a span of 16 bases. The germline CDR1 and CDR2 sequences are SGHAT and FQNNGV. CDR3 length: 16 amino acids. This TCR came from a woman in her twenties or thirties with acute or convalescent COVID-19. The sequenced sample consisted of peripheral blood. The chain employs TRBV11-2 and TRBJ1-1, with a weak D call TRBD1 (5 bases). The CDR3 region is CASSSPAWTRNTEAFF. The DNA for the CDR3 is TGTGCCAGCAGCTCCCCCGCCTGGACAAGGAACACTGAAGCTTTCTTT.